Listed here are 27 T cell receptor beta chains from one sample, sequenced in a study of post-analysis software for immune sequencing data. These receptors are not linked to any known antigen. The TCR beta cDNA libraries carried unique molecular identifiers. TCRdb re-analysed the PCR reads in MiXCR, keeping a single row per CDR3 protein. The table records roughly 800,000 distinct CDR3 sequences, approximately 50% of them present only once. Broader study findings: TRBV segments more frequent in patients than in controls numbered about 5 and included TRBV5-6, TRBV5-1 and TRBV20-1.

Input material: blood. Every receptor here comes from a girl under 18 with multiple sclerosis.

The V and J genes are TRBV10-3 and TRBJ2-4; the match to TRBD1 covers 9 bases. The J call may be wrong; the DNA end is better matched by TRBJ2-7. This CDR3 is 14 amino acids long. The germline gives CDR1 ENHRY, CDR2 SYGVKD. CDR3 in amino acids: CAISATGGAYEQYF. The CDR3 DNA sequence: TGTGCCATCAGTGCGACAGGGGGGGCCTACGAGCAGTACTTC.

CDR3 sequence (DNA): TGCAGCGTTGAGGGGATGTCTAACTATGGCTACACCTTC. This translates into CSVEGMSNYGYTF. This chain connects TRBV29-1 to TRBJ1-2; D is unresolved. Germline V gene sequence: CDR1 SQVTM, CDR2 ANQGSEA. V was shortened by 3 bases and J by 0 bases, with 8 bases between the two germline ends. The CDR3 covers 13 residues.

This chain uses TRBV7-9 with TRBJ2-1; 11 positions agree with TRBD2. This CDR3 is built from 17 residues. V dropped 5 bases and J dropped 5; count of bases not matched to a gene: 11. Germline CDR1 and CDR2: SEHNR and FQNEAQ (reference sequence). The DNA for the CDR3 is TGTGCCAGCAGCCCTCTAGCGGGAGGTTCGGTCGACAATGAGCAGTTCTTC. Amino acid sequence: CASSPLAGGSVDNEQFF. The whole variable domain, filled in from reference TRBV7-9 and TRBJ2-1, reads DTGVSQNPRHKITKRGQNVTFRCDPISEHNRLYWYRQTLGQGPEFLTYFQNEAQLEKSRLLSDRFSAERPKGSFSTLEIQRTEQGDSAMYLCASSPLAGGSVDNEQFFGPGTRLTVL.

The chain recombines TRBV6-5 with TRBJ2-1, with TRBD2 as a possible D gene (6 bases). Germline loops: CDR1 MNHEY, CDR2 SVGAGI. This CDR3 contains 14 residues. Trimming removed 2 bases at V and 4 bases at J, with 9 bases between. In DNA, the CDR3 is TGTGCCAGCAGTTACCCCGGGGGTTACAATGAGCAGTTCTTC. Amino acid sequence: CASSYPGGYNEQFF.

This clonotype turned up a few times. The genes are TRBV7-8 and TRBJ1-2; tentatively, D is TRBD1 (5 bases). Germline values: CDR1 SGHVS, CDR2 FQNEAQ. V was pared by 5 bases and J by 1 base, with 14 bases between. The CDR3 consists of 15 residues. CDR3 in amino acids: CASSRSEDINYGYTF. CDR3 DNA sequence: TGTGCCAGCAGCCGGTCAGAGGACATTAACTATGGCTACACCTTC.

The genes are TRBV20-1 and TRBJ1-5, with 7 bases identical to TRBD1. CDR3 length: 17 residues. J lost 4 bases, V lost 0 bases, and 12 bases had no gene match. Germline V gene data show CDR1 as DFQATT and CDR2 as SNEGSKA (reference sequence). The CDR3 DNA reads as TGCAGTGCTAGAGAGTCGGAGACAGGGCGCCAAAATCAGCCCCAGCATTTT. This sequence encodes CSARESETGRQNQPQHF.

Only a few counts were recorded for this clonotype. The V and J genes are TRBV29-1 and TRBJ2-4; TRBD1 agrees at 10 bases. The last part of the DNA fits TRBJ2-7 better; the J call may be wrong. Germline V gene lookup returns CDR1 SQVTM and CDR2 ANQGSEA. The CDR3 runs to 13 residues. The CDR3 here is CSVAGQGEYEQYF. The CDR3 coding sequence is TGCAGCGTAGCCGGACAGGGGGAGTACGAGCAGTACTTC.

The V and J genes are TRBV5-1 and TRBJ2-7; 9 bases are a match to TRBD2. The trim removed 4 bases at V and 3 bases at J, leaving 23 bases unmatched. The CDR3 contains 20 residues. CDR1 is SGHRS and CDR2 is YFSETQ in the germline V gene. The CDR3, as DNA: TGCGCCAGCAGCCTGCTCTTCTCCCGCGGGAGGGGTAGCGGGGACTACGAGCAGTACTTC. It yields the protein CASSLLFSRGRGSGDYEQYF.

This chain links TRBV6-2 or TRBV6-3 with TRBJ1-2; unclear D gene. The CDR3 sequence is 12 residues long. The germline V gene has CDR1 MNHEY and CDR2 SVGEGT. Trimming shortened V by 8 bases and J by 2 bases, and 9 bases separated the two germline ends. CDR3 nucleotide sequence: TGTGCCAGCCTCGACTTAAACTATGGCTACACCTTC. It encodes CASLDLNYGYTF.

The chain joins TRBV5-6 to TRBJ2-3; the match to TRBD2 covers 9 bases. V shed 0 bases, J shed 5 bases, and the junction held 4 bases outside the gene matches. CDR3 size: 15 residues. The germline CDR1 and CDR2 sequences are SGHDT and YYEEEE. In DNA form, the CDR3 reads TGTGCCAGCAGCTTGGGCGGGGGGGCCCGAGATACGCAGTATTTT. Translating it yields CASSLGGGARDTQYF.

Only a few counts were recorded for this clonotype. The chain recombines TRBV9 with TRBJ2-7, with 8 bases lining up with TRBD2. The V gene end was trimmed by 4 bases and the J gene end by 0 bases; junction bases not matched to a gene: 6. This CDR3 has 15 residues. Germline CDR1 and CDR2: SGDLS and YYNGEE. The CDR3, as DNA: TGTGCCAGCAGCCCGAGCGGGGGCCCCTCCTACGAGCAGTACTTC. This translates into CASSPSGGPSYEQYF.

This clonotype was observed many times. The CDR3 protein is CASSLGRLYEQYF. The CDR3 DNA reads TGTGCCAGCAGCTTAGGACGACTCTACGAGCAGTACTTC. The chain recombines TRBV7-2 with TRBJ2-7; D not certain. V was trimmed by 1 base and J by 3 bases, leaving 7 bases between them. In germline, CDR1 is SGHTA, CDR2 FQGNSA. The CDR3 is 13 amino acids.

In its sample, this clonotype was seen once. V usage is TRBV5-1 and J usage is TRBJ2-6; D is ambiguous. This CDR3 contains 15 residues. V was cut by 9 bases and J by 0 bases, with 13 bases left in between. Germline V gene data show CDR1 as SGHRS and CDR2 as YFSETQ. CDR3 coding DNA: TGCGCCACCCGAGACGGTTTCTCTGGGGCCAACGTCCTGACTTTC. Translated, it gives CATRDGFSGANVLTF.

The chain recombines TRBV5-1 with TRBJ2-3, with D maybe TRBD1 (6 bases). Trimming shortened V by 0 bases and J by 2 bases, and 7 bases separated the two germline ends. The CDR3 covers 14 residues. Germline V lookup: CDR1 SGHRS, CDR2 YFSETQ. CDR3: CASSLGDITDTQYF. The CDR3 DNA reads TGCGCCAGCAGCTTGGGGGACATCACAGATACGCAGTATTTT.

In this sample, this clonotype turned up a few times. V usage is TRBV12-3 or TRBV12-4 and J usage is TRBJ2-6; D possibly corresponds to TRBD1 (6 bases). Trimming removed 3 bases from V and 0 bases from J, with 12 bases in between. The CDR3 runs to 17 residues. CDR3 nucleotide sequence: TGTGCCAGCAGTTTCTCTACAGGGATCTCTGGGGCCAACGTCCTGACTTTC. It translates to CASSFSTGISGANVLTF.

This rearrangement joins TRBV5-1 to TRBJ2-3; 11 nucleotides line up with TRBD2. Per the germline V gene, CDR1 is SGHRS and CDR2 is YFSETQ. The CDR3 length is 17 residues. Germline trimming cut 0 bases from V and 2 bases from J; bases unmatched to any gene: 5. The CDR3 DNA reads as TGCGCCAGCAGCTTGGCCGGGACTAGCGGAGCCACAGATACGCAGTATTTT. This translates into CASSLAGTSGATDTQYF.

This CDR3 is CASRFTVESNSPLHF. The CDR3 DNA reads TGCGCCAGCAGATTTACAGTTGAGAGTAATTCACCCCTCCACTTT. This sequence joins TRBV5-1 and TRBJ1-6; D unclear. V shed 5 bases and J shed 6 bases, with 15 bases lying between them. CDR1 is SGHRS and CDR2 is YFSETQ in the germline V gene. The CDR3 is made up of 15 amino acids.

This CDR3 is CASSLGVAGYEQYF. CDR3 sequence (DNA): TGCGCCAGCAGCTTGGGGGTAGCGGGATACGAGCAGTACTTC. The rearrangement uses TRBV5-1 and TRBJ2-4; TRBD2 matches 8 bases. The J call may be faulty, since TRBJ2-7 better matches the DNA end. Germline lookup yields CDR1 SGHRS and CDR2 YFSETQ. CDR3 length: 14 residues.

A single count supports this clonotype. This chain links TRBV7-2 with TRBJ2-7; 9 bases align to TRBD2. Germline loops: CDR1 SGHTA, CDR2 FQGNSA. This CDR3 has 14 amino acids. Trimming cost V 5 bases and J 6 bases; bases outside gene matches: 8. DNA for the CDR3: TGTGCCAGCAGCCCGGGGATAGCGGGAGCCGAGCAGTACTTC. The encoded protein is CASSPGIAGAEQYF.

Written as DNA, the CDR3 is TGTGCCAGCAGCCAATCGGGGAGCTCCAACTACGAGCAGTACTTC. This sequence encodes CASSQSGSSNYEQYF. The J gene is TRBJ2-7, the V gene TRBV14, with a weak D call TRBD2 (5 bases). Trimming cost V 2 bases and J 3 bases, with 14 bases left between them. The germline gives CDR1 SGHDN, CDR2 FVKESK. The CDR3 sequence is 15 residues long.

This chain links TRBV9 with TRBJ2-3; D unresolved. Germline V gene lookup returns CDR1 SGDLS and CDR2 YYNGEE. This CDR3 contains 13 residues. Trimming took 4 bases from V and 6 from J, leaving 12 bases between them. The CDR3 DNA reads TGTGCCAGCAGCCCCCGTTCTGGTGATACGCAGTATTTT. It translates to CASSPRSGDTQYF.

The chain uses TRBV29-1 and TRBJ1-2; TRBD1 might be the D (5 bases). The CDR3 extends over 15 amino acids. Germline loops: CDR1 SQVTM, CDR2 ANQGSEA. Trimming pared 1 base from V and 1 base from J, leaving 13 bases between. CDR3: CSVEARGAGNYGYTF. In nucleotides, the CDR3 is TGCAGCGTTGAAGCGCGAGGGGCCGGTAACTATGGCTACACCTTC. Supplemented by reference TRBV29-1 and TRBJ1-2, the full variable domain reads SAVISQKPSRDICQRGTSLTIQCQVDSQVTMMFWYRQQPGQSLTLIATANQGSEATYESGFVIDKFPISRPNLTFSTLTVSNMSPEDSSIYLCSVEARGAGNYGYTFGSGTRLTVV.

About this clonotype: A junction boundary mismatches the germline segment, possibly from a read error. The rearrangement links TRBV3-1 to TRBJ1-5, with D possibly being TRBD1 (5 bases). Germline V gene data show CDR1 as LGHDT and CDR2 as YNNKEL (reference sequence). CDR3 length: 16 amino acids. In nucleotides, the CDR3 is TGTGCCAGCAGCCAAGAGCTGGGGACGGGGAATCAACCCCAGCATTTT. It codes for CASSQELGTGNQPQHF.

The V and J genes are TRBV20-1 and TRBJ1-1; D remains ambiguous. The germline V gene encodes CDR1 DFQATT and CDR2 SNEGSKA (reference sequence). Trimming took off 1 base at V and 1 base at J, with 10 bases between the two ends. CDR3 length: 14 amino acids. CDR3 amino acids: CSARGAPTNTEAFF. In DNA form, the CDR3 reads TGCAGTGCTAGAGGTGCCCCAACGAACACTGAAGCTTTCTTT.

Only one count was recorded for this clonotype. J is TRBJ2-3 and V is TRBV6-5, with TRBD2 matching 9 bases. The CDR3 is made up of 16 amino acids. V gave up 4 bases and J gave up 3 bases; unmatched junction bases: 8. Per germline, CDR1 MNHEY and CDR2 SVGAGI. The CDR3 nucleotides read TGTGCCAGCAGTTTCGGCGGGAGGGCCAATACAGATACGCAGTATTTT. Its translation is CASSFGGRANTDTQYF.

The rearrangement joins TRBV29-1 to TRBJ2-5, with 9 bases matching TRBD2. The V gene's germline CDR1 is SQVTM and CDR2 ANQGSEA. The V and J ends lost 0 bases and 5 bases, in that order; junction bases with no gene match: 13. The CDR3 is made up of 17 amino acids. The CDR3 sequence is CSVEDLAGGVLAETQYF. CDR3 coding DNA: TGCAGCGTTGAAGATTTGGCGGGAGGGGTTTTAGCGGAGACCCAGTACTTC. The full variable domain, completed using reference TRBV29-1 and TRBJ2-5, is SAVISQKPSRDICQRGTSLTIQCQVDSQVTMMFWYRQQPGQSLTLIATANQGSEATYESGFVIDKFPISRPNLTFSTLTVSNMSPEDSSIYLCSVEDLAGGVLAETQYFGPGTRLLVL.

CDR3 in amino acids: CASSSRAGGSPNEQFF. In nucleotides, the CDR3 is TGTGCCAGCAGTTCCCGAGCGGGAGGCTCACCCAATGAGCAGTTCTTC. V and J are TRBV27 and TRBJ2-1; 9 bases map to TRBD2. The CDR3 spans 16 residues. With V trimmed by 4 bases and J by 6 bases, 10 bases remained unmatched. The germline CDR1 and CDR2 sequences are MNHEY and SMNVEV (reference sequence).